The 8 T cell receptor beta chains presented below share a single source sample, sequenced in a study of cytomegalovirus exposure and HLA in healthy donors. 60 Vbeta and 13 Jbeta primers were used in PCR. Libraries were prepared by immunoSEQ multiplex PCR; TCRdb keeps only in-frame clonotypes and omits some of them. The sample has over 150,000 clones; 70% to 80% are singletons. The sequenced material came from PBMCs. These receptors originate from a woman in her twenties or thirties in good health and CMV-seropositive.

The chain couples TRBV7-2 to TRBJ2-4; 7 nucleotides match TRBD1. Looked up from germline, CDR1 is SGHTA and CDR2 is FQGNSA. V lost 4 bases and J lost 9; bases outside the gene matches: 9. The CDR3 runs 14 residues. The DNA of the CDR3 is TGTGCCAGCAGCTCCCGAGGGGGCGAAGGCATTCAGTACTTC. This sequence encodes CASSSRGGEGIQYF.

This sequence joins TRBV7-6 and TRBJ2-7; 11 nucleotides align to TRBD2. Germline V gene data show CDR1 as SGHVS and CDR2 as FNYEAQ. V gave up 0 bases and J gave up 3 bases; unmatched junction bases: 7. The CDR3 runs 17 residues. This chain's CDR3 is CASSLARLAGPNYEQYF. CDR3 in DNA: TGTGCCAGCAGCTTAGCGCGACTAGCGGGACCCAACTACGAGCAGTACTTC.

The V call is TRBV5-4, the J call TRBJ2-1; D is perhaps TRBD2 (5 bases). The CDR3 length is 11 residues. V was trimmed by 5 bases and J by 8 bases, leaving 8 bases between them. Germline CDR1 is SGHNT and CDR2 is YYREEE (reference sequence). CDR3 region: CASSLAYEQFF. The DNA of the CDR3 is TGTGCCAGCAGTTTAGCGTATGAGCAGTTCTTC. Variable domain in full (rest from reference TRBV5-4 and TRBJ2-1): ETGVTQSPTHLIKTRGQQVTLRCSSQSGHNTVSWYQQALGQGPQFIFQYYREEENGRGNFPPRFSGLQFPNYSSELNVNALELDDSALYLCASSLAYEQFFGPGTRLTVL.

In this sample, this clone turned up once. The chain combines TRBV15 with TRBJ1-3, with D possibly matching TRBD1 (5 bases). The CDR3 sequence is 15 residues long. Trimming removed 0 bases at V and 4 bases at J, with 10 bases between. Germline assignment: CDR1 LNHNV and CDR2 YYDKDF (reference sequence). The CDR3 region has the DNA TGTGCCACCAGCAGAGATGCCCAGGGAGGAAACACCATATATTTT. This translates into CATSRDAQGGNTIYF.

The rearrangement joins TRBV29-1 to TRBJ1-5; D call uncertain. V was pared by 4 bases and J by 5 bases, with 9 bases between. Germline V gene data show CDR1 as SQVTM and CDR2 as ANQGSEA. The CDR3 has 12 residues. The CDR3 DNA reads as TGCAGCGTTGGGGCAGGATATCAGCCCCAGCATTTT. Its translation: CSVGAGYQPQHF.

The V call is TRBV7-2, the J call TRBJ2-3; 7 positions match TRBD2. The CDR3 is made up of 14 amino acids. Germline V CDR1 and CDR2: SGHTA, FQGNSA. V shed 7 bases and J 2 bases; nucleotides not matched to a gene: 6. CDR3 in DNA: TGTGCCAGCACGAGCGGGGTCATCACAGATACGCAGTATTTT. This gives the protein CASTSGVITDTQYF.

This chain joins TRBV6-4 and TRBJ2-5, with 7 bases fitting TRBD2. This CDR3 has 14 amino acids. Germline V gene sequence: CDR1 MRHNA, CDR2 SNTAGT. V lost 6 bases to trimming and J lost 1 base; unmatched junction nucleotides: 5. In nucleotides, the CDR3 is TGTGCCAGCAGCTCGAGCGGGATCCAAGAGACCCAGTACTTC. Protein product: CASSSSGIQETQYF.

The V call is TRBV10-1, the J call TRBJ2-7; a possible D gene is TRBD1 (5 bases). V shed 3 bases and J shed 6 bases, with 12 bases lying between them. The CDR3 is 13 residues long. The V gene's germline CDR1 is WNHNN and CDR2 SYGVQD (reference sequence). The CDR3 bases are TGCGCCAGCAGTGAAGGGGTCGTTGGCGAGCAGTACTTC. This translates into CASSEGVVGEQYF.